The rows below give T cell receptor beta chains drawn from one sample of a study of blood T cell repertoires in COVID-19. Assay: immunoSEQ multiplex PCR; the TCRdb copy retains only in-frame clones and omits some. This table holds roughly 90,000 clones, 80% found once. Sequencing input: peripheral blood. These receptors came from a woman in her 70s with acute or convalescent COVID-19. The CDR3 runs from the conserved cysteine through the conserved F or W. The order of the fields is V gene, J gene, clone size, D gene, CDR3 protein, CDR3 DNA. The D gene is left open where the match is weak. A clone size is listed for some rows: how often the clone was seen (once, few, many), or a class if it is expanded.

V: TRBV29-1
J: TRBJ1-1
size: NA
D: NA
CDR3: CSVASTEAFF
DNA: TGCAGCGTTGCTAGCACTGAAGCTTTCTTT

V: TRBV3-1/TRBV3-2
J: TRBJ2-7
size: NA
D: NA
CDR3: CASRRVRGALDSSYEQYF
DNA: TGTGCCAGCAGGAGAGTTCGTGGGGCTTTAGACAGCTCCTACGAGCAGTACTTC

V: TRBV18
J: TRBJ2-5
size: NA
D: NA
CDR3: CASSPWQGQETQYF
DNA: TGTGCCAGCTCACCATGGCAGGGGCAGGAGACCCAGTACTTC

V: TRBV7-2
J: TRBJ1-2
size: NA
D: TRBD1
CDR3: CASSLAQRQGALGYTF
DNA: TGTGCCAGCAGCTTAGCGCAAAGGCAGGGGGCGCTTGGCTACACCTTC

V: TRBV27
J: TRBJ1-6
size: NA
D: TRBD1
CDR3: CASTSDRGGSPLHF
DNA: TGTGCCAGCACTTCAGACAGGGGAGGCTCACCCCTCCACTTT

V: TRBV7-2
J: TRBJ1-5
size: NA
D: NA
CDR3: CASSLSTSQPQHF
DNA: TGTGCCAGCAGCTTAAGTACAAGTCAGCCCCAGCATTTT

V: TRBV19
J: TRBJ1-4
size: once
D: TRBD1
CDR3: CASSPGQVNEKLFF
DNA: TGTGCCAGTAGTCCGGGACAGGTTAATGAAAAACTGTTTTTT

V: TRBV4-2
J: TRBJ2-1
size: many
D: TRBD1
CDR3: CASSHQTGWQFF
DNA: TGTGCCAGCAGCCACCAGACAGGGTGGCAGTTCTTC

V: TRBV6-5
J: TRBJ2-7
size: NA
D: TRBD1
CDR3: CASSYPGQQGTEQYF
DNA: TGTGCCAGCAGTTACCCGGGACAGCAGGGTACCGAGCAGTACTTC

V: TRBV6-5
J: TRBJ1-3
size: NA
D: NA
CDR3: CASRSYISGNTIYF
DNA: TGTGCCAGCAGGTCGTACATCTCTGGAAACACCATATATTTT

V: TRBV3-1/TRBV3-2
J: TRBJ2-7
size: many
D: NA
CDR3: CASSQDNRITYEQYF
DNA: TGTGCCAGCAGCCAAGATAACAGGATTACCTACGAGCAGTACTTC

V: TRBV6-1
J: TRBJ1-5
size: NA
D: NA
CDR3: CASSESNNQPQHF
DNA: TGTGCCAGCAGTGAATCTAACAATCAGCCCCAGCATTTT

V: TRBV4-1
J: TRBJ1-2
size: NA
D: NA
CDR3: CASRTTGRRDYTF
DNA: TGCGCCAGCAGAACCACAGGTCGAAGGGACTACACCTTC

V: TRBV5-4
J: TRBJ2-1
size: NA
D: TRBD2
CDR3: CASSPGSGGISYNEQFF
DNA: TGTGCCAGCAGCCCAGGGAGCGGGGGGATCTCCTACAATGAGCAGTTCTTC

V: TRBV19
J: TRBJ2-3
size: NA
D: NA
CDR3: CASSIPGLPDTQYF
DNA: TGTGCCAGTAGTATCCCGGGACTTCCAGATACGCAGTATTTT

V: TRBV12-3/TRBV12-4
J: TRBJ2-7
size: NA
D: NA
CDR3: CASSLATPYEQYF
DNA: TGTGCCAGCAGTTTAGCAACACCTTACGAGCAGTACTTC

V: TRBV9
J: TRBJ1-2
size: NA
D: TRBD1
CDR3: CASSTSRTGYLGYTF
DNA: TGTGCCAGCAGCACGTCGCGGACAGGATACCTCGGCTACACCTTC

V: TRBV11-2
J: TRBJ1-1
size: NA
D: TRBD1
CDR3: CASSSRTGAEAFF
DNA: TGTGCCAGCAGCTCTCGTACAGGGGCCGAAGCTTTCTTT

V: TRBV9
J: TRBJ2-7
size: NA
D: NA
CDR3: CASSVDPLGGREQYF
DNA: TGTGCCAGCAGCGTAGACCCCTTGGGGGGGCGGGAGCAGTACTTC

V: TRBV10-2
J: TRBJ2-7
size: few
D: TRBD1
CDR3: CASSPRGDRGKYEQYF
DNA: TGCGCCAGCAGCCCAAGGGGGGACAGGGGAAAGTACGAGCAGTACTTC

V: TRBV18
J: TRBJ2-7
size: NA
D: NA
CDR3: CASSLPGGYEQYF
DNA: TGTGCCAGCTCCCTCCCCGGGGGCTACGAGCAGTACTTC

V: TRBV3-1/TRBV3-2
J: TRBJ2-1
size: NA
D: NA
CDR3: CASSQGGIDTNEQFF
DNA: TGTGCCAGCAGCCAAGGCGGGATCGATACGAATGAGCAGTTCTTC

V: TRBV11-1
J: TRBJ1-1
size: NA
D: TRBD1
CDR3: CASNPTGWDTEAFF
DNA: TGTGCCAGCAACCCGACAGGGTGGGACACTGAAGCTTTCTTT

V: TRBV10-3
J: TRBJ2-1
size: NA
D: NA
CDR3: CAISGYSKYEQFF
DNA: TGTGCCATCAGTGGGTACTCGAAATATGAGCAGTTCTTC

V: TRBV9
J: TRBJ2-7
size: NA
D: TRBD1
CDR3: CASSLGQGAGVEQYF
DNA: TGTGCCAGCAGCCTGGGACAGGGAGCAGGTGTTGAGCAGTACTTC

V: TRBV7-2
J: TRBJ1-4
size: NA
D: NA
CDR3: CASSQGQTNEKLFF
DNA: TGTGCCAGCAGCCAGGGACAAACTAATGAAAAACTGTTTTTT

V: TRBV19
J: TRBJ1-5
size: NA
D: NA
CDR3: CASSISGISNQPQHF
DNA: TGTGCCAGTAGTATCTCAGGGATTAGCAATCAGCCCCAGCATTTT

V: TRBV2
J: TRBJ1-1
size: NA
D: NA
CDR3: CASRAERAGRTEAFF
DNA: TGTGCCAGCAGAGCAGAAAGGGCAGGGCGGACTGAAGCTTTCTTT

V: TRBV5-4
J: TRBJ2-6
size: NA
D: NA
CDR3: CASSQGGPGANVLTF
DNA: TGTGCCAGCAGCCAGGGTGGTCCTGGGGCCAACGTCCTGACTTTC

V: TRBV19
J: TRBJ1-1
size: NA
D: TRBD1
CDR3: CASSALSSRQGWWNTEAFF
DNA: TGTGCCAGTAGTGCTCTTAGCTCCCGACAGGGGTGGTGGAACACTGAAGCTTTCTTT

V: TRBV19
J: TRBJ1-1
size: NA
D: NA
CDR3: CASKERVNTEAFF
DNA: TGTGCCAGTAAAGAACGGGTAAACACTGAAGCTTTCTTT

V: TRBV5-1
J: TRBJ1-4
size: NA
D: TRBD1
CDR3: CASSLGETGIDEKLFF
DNA: TGCGCCAGCAGCTTGGGGGAGACAGGGATCGACGAAAAACTGTTTTTT

V: TRBV6-5
J: TRBJ1-5
size: NA
D: TRBD1
CDR3: CASSPRQGQPQHF
DNA: TGTGCCAGCAGCCCGCGACAGGGTCAGCCCCAGCATTTT

V: TRBV4-3
J: TRBJ2-2
size: NA
D: TRBD2
CDR3: CASSQVLAGGPNTGELFF
DNA: TGCGCCAGCAGCCAAGTTCTAGCGGGGGGCCCGAACACCGGGGAGCTGTTTTTT